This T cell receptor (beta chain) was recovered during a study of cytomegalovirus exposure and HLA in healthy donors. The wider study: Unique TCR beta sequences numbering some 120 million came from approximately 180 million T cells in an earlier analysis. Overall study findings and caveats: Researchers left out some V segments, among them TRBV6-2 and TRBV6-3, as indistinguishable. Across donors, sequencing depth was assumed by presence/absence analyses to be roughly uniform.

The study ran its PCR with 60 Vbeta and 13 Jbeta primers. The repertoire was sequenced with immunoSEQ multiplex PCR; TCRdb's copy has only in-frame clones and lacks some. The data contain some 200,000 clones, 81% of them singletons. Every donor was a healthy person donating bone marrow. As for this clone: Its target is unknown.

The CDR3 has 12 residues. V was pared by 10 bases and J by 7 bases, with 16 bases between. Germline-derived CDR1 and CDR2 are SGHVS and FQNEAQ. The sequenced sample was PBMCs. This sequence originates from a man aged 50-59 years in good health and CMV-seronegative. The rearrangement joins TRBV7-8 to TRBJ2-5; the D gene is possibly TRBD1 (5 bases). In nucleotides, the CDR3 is TGTGCCACAGGGCGCTTGCTAGGGACCCAGTACTTC. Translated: CATGRLLGTQYF.